Shown below are 11 T cell receptor beta chains from a single sample sequenced in a study of cytomegalovirus exposure and HLA in healthy donors. PCR employed 60 Vbeta and 13 Jbeta primers. TCRdb keeps only in-frame clones here, not all; method: immunoSEQ multiplex PCR. The sample contains 150,000 to 200,000 clones, roughly 79% of which appear only once. The material sequenced was PBMCs. Source of these receptors: a man between 35 and 55 years old in good health and CMV-seronegative.

Comment on this clone: The same CDR3 also results from other DNA sequences found in this sample. The genes are TRBV5-1 and TRBJ1-5; D gene ambiguous. This CDR3 region has 14 residues. V was trimmed by 2 bases and J by 1 base, leaving 7 bases between them. CDR1 and CDR2 (germline): SGHRS, YFSETQ. The CDR3 coding sequence is TGCGCCAGCAGCTTAGGAGGAAGCAATCAGCCCCAGCATTTT. Its translation is CASSLGGSNQPQHF.

The CDR3 region is CASSLYSGYEQYF. In nucleotides, the CDR3 is TGTGCCAGCAGTTTATACTCAGGCTACGAGCAGTACTTC. This chain uses TRBV27 with TRBJ2-7; D uncertain. Germline V lookup: CDR1 MNHEY, CDR2 SMNVEV (reference sequence). This CDR3 has 13 residues. With 1 base removed from V and 3 bases from J, the gap between germline ends came to 7 bases.

On this clone: One end of the junction does not line up with germline, which may come from a read error. The chain employs TRBV4-2 and TRBJ2-2; the D gene is possibly TRBD2 (6 bases). The germline V gene encodes CDR1 LGHNA and CDR2 YNFKEQ. The CDR3 extends over 15 amino acids. As DNA, the CDR3 is TGTGCCAGCAGCCAAGCAGAGGACCACACCGGGGGGCTGTTTTTT. It encodes CASSQAEDHTGGLFF.

This clone was counted only a few times. The rearrangement links TRBV19 to TRBJ1-1, with TRBD1 matching 9 bases. The CDR3 totals 15 residues. CDR1 and CDR2 from the germline V gene are LNHDA and SQIVND (reference sequence). J was trimmed by 0 bases and V by 3 bases; bases with no gene match: 2. CDR3: CASSIYRGLNTEAFF. CDR3 in DNA: TGTGCCAGTAGTATCTACAGGGGGCTGAACACTGAAGCTTTCTTT.

The chain carries TRBV10-2 and TRBJ2-4, with a tentative D call TRBD1 (6 bases). This CDR3 is built from 13 residues. Germline values: CDR1 WSHSY, CDR2 SAAADI. V lost 3 bases, J lost 8 bases, and 11 bases lay in between. For the CDR3, the DNA is TGCGCCAGCAGTGAACCACAGGGCTACATTCAGTACTTC. Translating gives CASSEPQGYIQYF.

Only a few counts were recorded for this clone. V gene TRBV14 combines with J gene TRBJ1-1, with D unresolved. Germline V gives CDR1 SGHDN, CDR2 FVKESK. Trimming pared 1 base from V and 7 bases from J, leaving 13 bases between. The CDR3 extends over 14 amino acids. The CDR3 nucleotides read TGTGCCAGCAGCCAAGCTGCCAGTTGGAGTGAAGCTTTCTTT. It codes for CASSQAASWSEAFF.

This clone occurred a few times. The chain couples TRBV29-1 to TRBJ1-1; TRBD1 matches 7 bases. CDR3 length: 13 amino acids. The trim removed 7 bases at V and 4 bases at J, leaving 9 bases unmatched. Per germline, CDR1 SQVTM and CDR2 ANQGSEA. Here the CDR3 DNA reads TGCAGCGCCCTGACAGGGTTCGGCACTGAAGCTTTCTTT. Amino acid sequence: CSALTGFGTEAFF.

The chain employs TRBV27 and TRBJ1-5, with a tentative D call TRBD1 (5 bases). There are 13 residues in the CDR3. Trimming pared 8 bases from V and 4 bases from J, leaving 12 bases between. Germline values: CDR1 MNHEY, CDR2 SMNVEV (reference sequence). The CDR3 coding sequence is TGTGCCAGCCAGACAGCCGTTAATCAGCCCCAGCATTTT. Its translation: CASQTAVNQPQHF.

The count of this clone is one. The chain recombines TRBV29-1 with TRBJ2-1, with a tentative D call TRBD2 (6 bases). The CDR3 has 15 amino acids. Germline V gives CDR1 SQVTM, CDR2 ANQGSEA. Between the trimmed V and J ends, which lost 3 bases and 0 bases, there was a span of 12 bases. The CDR3 bases are TGCAGCGTTGAGACGCGGGGAAGCTCCTACAATGAGCAGTTCTTC. Translation gives CSVETRGSSYNEQFF.

The chain employs TRBV7-6 and TRBJ1-5; 9 positions agree with TRBD1. The CDR3 is 15 residues long. With 4 bases clipped from V and 4 bases from J, the junction kept 5 bases outside the gene matches. CDR1 and CDR2 from the germline V gene are SGHVS and FNYEAQ. In DNA, the CDR3 is TGTGCCAGCAGCTCCGAGACAGGGGGGAATCAGCCCCAGCATTTT. Its translation is CASSSETGGNQPQHF.

This rearrangement joins TRBV4-1 to TRBJ2-7, with D maybe TRBD2 (7 bases). Germline V gene lookup returns CDR1 MGHRA and CDR2 YSYEKL. The V gene lost 4 bases and the J gene lost 7 bases, with 17 bases spanning the gap. This CDR3 has 14 residues. CDR3 residues: CASSPREGGIEQYF. The CDR3 DNA is TGCGCCAGCAGCCCGAGGGAGGGGGGGATAGAGCAGTACTTC.